Each of the 3 T cell receptor beta chains below was sequenced from the same sample in a study of PD-1 blockade in classical Hodgkin lymphoma (dated by TCRdb to 2019 to 2021). Receptor amplification or capture employed the immunoSEQ multiplex PCR assay. Here the immuneACCESS table is served through TCRdb, limited to in-frame sequences with V and J called. Missing clones are a known gap in these copies; in checked studies unresolved V genes cover under half, and the rest lacks a known reason. The sample yields 15,000 to 20,000 clones; under 90% were counted once. Roughly 14% of the sample is held by the ten biggest clonotypes. The time point label, read with the paper, signifies: cycle 4 day 1 (C4D1), after more than five weeks of nivolumab. Every trial patient had relapsed following autologous stem cell transplantation, and prior brentuximab vedotin exposure was what differed among cohorts A, B and C.

Sequences were derived from peripheral blood mononuclear cells (PBMCs), sampled before the fourth cycle of nivolumab. These TCRs come from a human donor with classical Hodgkin lymphoma.

The chain is built from TRBV6-6 and TRBJ1-1; no clear D gene. In germline, CDR1 is MNHNY, CDR2 SVGAGI (reference sequence). The ends were cut back, 5 bases at V and 4 bases at J, with 11 bases in the middle. This CDR3 region has 13 residues. The CDR3: CASSPAGVTEAFF. The CDR3 DNA follows: TGTGCCAGCAGTCCCGCCGGGGTCACTGAAGCTTTCTTT.

The V call is TRBV6-5, the J call TRBJ1-2; TRBD1 aligns across 8 bases. Germline CDR1 reads MNHEY; CDR2 reads SVGAGI. V lost 6 bases, J lost 6 bases, and 6 bases stayed unmatched. The CDR3 loop spans 13 amino acids. The DNA for the CDR3 is TGTGCCAGCAGCCTCGAGACAGGGGATGGCTACACCTTC. Translation gives CASSLETGDGYTF.

The J gene is TRBJ1-5, the V gene TRBV5-6, with D tentatively TRBD1 (5 bases). V lost 1 base, J lost 5 bases, and 10 bases lay in between. The CDR3 has 14 amino acids. Germline V lookup: CDR1 SGHDT, CDR2 YYEEEE. The CDR3 DNA follows: TGTGCCAGCAGCTTGTGGCAGGGACATCAGCCCCAGCATTTT. Translation: CASSLWQGHQPQHF. The entire variable domain, with the rest obtained from reference TRBV5-6 and TRBJ1-5, is as follows: DAGVTQSPTHLIKTRGQQVTLRCSPKSGHDTVSWYQQALGQGPQFIFQYYEEEERQRGNFPDRFSGHQFPNYSSELNVNALLLGDSALYLCASSLWQGHQPQHFGDGTRLSIL.